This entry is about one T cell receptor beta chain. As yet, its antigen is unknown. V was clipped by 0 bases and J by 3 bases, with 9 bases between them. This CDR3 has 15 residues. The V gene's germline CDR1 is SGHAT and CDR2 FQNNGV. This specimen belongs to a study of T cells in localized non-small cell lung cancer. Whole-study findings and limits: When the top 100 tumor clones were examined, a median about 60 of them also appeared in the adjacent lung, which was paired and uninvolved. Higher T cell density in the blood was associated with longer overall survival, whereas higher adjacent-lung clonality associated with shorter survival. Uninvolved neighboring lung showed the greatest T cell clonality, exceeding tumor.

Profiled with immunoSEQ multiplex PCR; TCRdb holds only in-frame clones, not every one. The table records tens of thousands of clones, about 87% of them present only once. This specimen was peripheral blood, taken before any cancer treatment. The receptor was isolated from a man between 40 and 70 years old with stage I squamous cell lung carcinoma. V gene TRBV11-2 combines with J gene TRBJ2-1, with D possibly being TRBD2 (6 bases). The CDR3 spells CASSLERDGYNEQFF. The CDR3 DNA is TGTGCCAGCAGCTTAGAGCGGGACGGCTACAATGAGCAGTTCTTC.